This TCR beta chain was obtained from a study of CD8+CD57+ T cells in acquired aplastic anemia. Study-wide context: When averaged, DNA from sorted CD4+ and CD8+ cells came to about 3 ug.

Genomic DNA, serving as template, underwent TCR beta VDJ and CDR3 profiling. One entry per CDR3 protein results from TCRdb running MiXCR on the reads. Of under 200,000 distinct CDR3 sequences in the sample, roughly 48% were seen once. This clonotype has ten or more counts. Its antigen is currently unknown. This CDR3 is 14 amino acids long. V lost 1 base to trimming and J lost 2 bases, with 10 bases between them. Germline V gives CDR1 SGDLS, CDR2 YYNGEE. Regarding the study as a whole: Patients and controls shared twenty-nine CD8+ CDR3 sequences.

The patients chosen for sequencing had shown expansion of CD8+CD57+ cells (detected by flow cytometry). Receipt of therapy had not occurred in any patient by the time of blood sampling. The gene calls are TRBV9 and TRBJ2-7; possibly TRBD2 for D (5 bases). Sequenced: sorted CD4+, CD8+, or CD8+CD57+ T cells (not recorded which) from PBMCs. This receptor was obtained from a human donor with aplastic anemia. The CDR3 loop reads CASSVRAETYEQYF. Written as DNA, the CDR3 is TGTGCCAGCAGCGTACGAGCGGAAACCTACGAGCAGTACTTC.